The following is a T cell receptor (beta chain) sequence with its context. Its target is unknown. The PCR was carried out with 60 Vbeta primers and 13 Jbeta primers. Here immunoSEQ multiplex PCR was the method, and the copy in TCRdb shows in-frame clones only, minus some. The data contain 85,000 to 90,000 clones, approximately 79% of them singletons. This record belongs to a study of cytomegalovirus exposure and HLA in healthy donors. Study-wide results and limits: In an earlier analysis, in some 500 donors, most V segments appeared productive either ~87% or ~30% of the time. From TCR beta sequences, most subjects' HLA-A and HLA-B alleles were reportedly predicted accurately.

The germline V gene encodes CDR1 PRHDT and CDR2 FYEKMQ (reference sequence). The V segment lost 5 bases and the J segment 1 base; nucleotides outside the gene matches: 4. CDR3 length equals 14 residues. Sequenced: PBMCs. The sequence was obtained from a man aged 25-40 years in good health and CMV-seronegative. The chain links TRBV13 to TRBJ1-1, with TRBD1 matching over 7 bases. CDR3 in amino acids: CASSVGQANTEAFF. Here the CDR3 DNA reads TGTGCCAGCAGCGTTGGACAGGCGAACACTGAAGCTTTCTTT.